This TCR beta chain was obtained from a study of blood T cell repertoires in COVID-19. TCRdb's table, derived via immunoSEQ multiplex PCR, lists solely in-frame clones and lacks some. The sample lists approximately 300,000 clones, around nine tenths seen once, with roughly 2.6% in the top ten. The CDR3 runs to 17 residues. The germline gives CDR1 SEHNR, CDR2 FQNEAQ (reference sequence). The V end was cut by 1 base, the J end by 3 bases, with 18 bases between. This chain joins TRBV7-9 and TRBJ1-1, with D possibly matching TRBD1 (6 bases). The clonotype comes from a man aged 55 to 69 who had recovered from COVID-19. Sequencing was carried out using PBMCs or T cells enriched from blood (not recorded which). In DNA, the CDR3 is TGTGCCAGCAGCTTAGTTAAAACAGGGAACACCGACACTGAAGCTTTCTTT. It codes for CASSLVKTGNTDTEAFF.